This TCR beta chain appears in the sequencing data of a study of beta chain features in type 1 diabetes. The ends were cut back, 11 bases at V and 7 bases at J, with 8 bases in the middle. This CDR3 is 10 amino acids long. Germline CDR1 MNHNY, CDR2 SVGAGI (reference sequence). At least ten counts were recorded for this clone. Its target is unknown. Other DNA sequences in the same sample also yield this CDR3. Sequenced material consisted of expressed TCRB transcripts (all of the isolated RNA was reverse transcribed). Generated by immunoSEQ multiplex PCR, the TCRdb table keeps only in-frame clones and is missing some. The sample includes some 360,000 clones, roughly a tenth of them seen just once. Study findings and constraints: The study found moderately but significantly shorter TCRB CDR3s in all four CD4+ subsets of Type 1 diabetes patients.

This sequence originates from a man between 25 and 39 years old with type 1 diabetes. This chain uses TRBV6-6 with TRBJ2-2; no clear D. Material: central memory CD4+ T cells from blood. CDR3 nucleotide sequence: TGTGCCGGTGGGATCGGGGAGCTGTTTTTT. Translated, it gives CAGGIGELFF.